The clone carrying this T cell receptor beta chain was counted ten times or more. Its antigen is as yet unknown. With V trimmed by 4 bases and J by 7 bases, 3 bases remained unmatched. CDR3 length: 15 residues. Germline V CDR1 and CDR2: SGHDN, FVKESK. TCRdb processed the 5' RACE reads anew with MiXCR; each CDR3 protein has one entry. The table shows approximately 220,000 distinct CDR3 sequences, with around 24% occurring only once. This sample is drawn from a study of CD8 T cells in ankylosing spondylitis. Study-level results: Seemingly distinctive of ankylosing spondylitis blood was a TCR beta motif formed by eight highly homologous variants.

The chain uses TRBV14 and TRBJ2-1; 14 nucleotides agree with TRBD2. The sequence came from a male donor with ankylosing spondylitis or in good health (not recorded which). The sequenced sample was blood, either unsorted or a sorted T cell fraction (not recorded which). CDR3 nucleotides: TGTGCCAGCAGCCGCGGGACTAGCGGGAGAAATGAGCAGTTCTTC. This sequence encodes CASSRGTSGRNEQFF.